The 14 T cell receptor beta chains below were found in one sample sequenced in a study of T cells after yellow fever vaccination. TCRdb processed the 5' RACE reads anew with MiXCR; each CDR3 protein has one entry. The repertoire holds some 170,000 distinct CDR3 sequences, with 9.3% as singletons. The sequencing here drew on CD8+ T cells sorted from PBMCs, taken 45 days after the yellow fever booster vaccination. Receptors originate from a young man who received the YFV17D yellow fever vaccine.

In this sample, this clonotype turned up a few times. Here the CDR3 DNA reads TGCGCCAGCAGCCAAGATCGCCAGGGCGATGAGCAGTTCTTC. This translates into CASSQDRQGDEQFF. The genes are TRBV4-1 and TRBJ2-1; maybe TRBD1 (5 bases). CDR3 length: 14 amino acids. CDR1 MGHRA and CDR2 YSYEKL come from the germline V gene. Trimming took 0 bases from V and 8 from J, leaving 11 bases between them.

The chain has TRBV12-3 or TRBV12-4 and TRBJ1-3; no firm D call. The CDR3 contains 15 residues. With 6 bases removed from V and 0 bases from J, the gap between germline ends came to 12 bases. DNA for the CDR3: TGTGCCAGCAGCGACTGGACCCTCTCTGGAAACACCATATATTTT. Translation: CASSDWTLSGNTIYF.

In its sample, this clonotype was seen many times. The rearrangement joins TRBV10-3 to TRBJ2-5; maybe TRBD1 (6 bases). The CDR3 covers 13 residues. Trimming pared 3 bases from V and 3 bases from J, leaving 8 bases between. Per the germline V gene, CDR1 is ENHRY and CDR2 is SYGVKD. The CDR3 DNA reads as TGTGCCATCAGTGAATACAGGGAAGAGACCCAGTACTTC. Its translation is CAISEYREETQYF.

This clonotype appeared many times. This rearrangement joins TRBV7-6 to TRBJ2-3, with TRBD2 identical over 7 bases. This CDR3 is 16 amino acids long. Trimming removed 2 bases from V and 0 bases from J; junction bases left unmatched: 5. Germline-derived CDR1 and CDR2 are SGHVS and FNYEAQ. In DNA, the CDR3 is TGTGCCAGCAGCTTAAATCTAGCGGTCAGCACAGATACGCAGTATTTT. Protein product: CASSLNLAVSTDTQYF.

As for this clonotype: A read error may be the cause here, since a much bigger clone is one base away. This chain uses TRBV2 with TRBJ1-2; D not resolved. Trimming left V 6 bases short and J 4 bases short, with 6 bases between. The CDR3 has 11 residues. Germline V CDR1 and CDR2: SNHLY, FYNNEI. CDR3 nucleotide sequence: TGTGCCAGCAGGCCCGGCTATGGCTACACCTTC. This encodes CASRPGYGYTF.

The J gene is TRBJ1-2, the V gene TRBV7-9, with a possible D match to TRBD1 (6 bases). Germline lookup yields CDR1 SEHNR and CDR2 FQNEAQ (reference sequence). The CDR3 runs 13 residues. Trimming shortened V by 6 bases and J by 8 bases, and 16 bases separated the two germline ends. The DNA for the CDR3 is TGTGCCAGCAGACCACAGGGTCGGCACGGCTACACCTTC. Amino acid sequence: CASRPQGRHGYTF. The complete variable domain, with remaining parts taken from reference TRBV7-9 and TRBJ1-2, reads DTGVSQNPRHKITKRGQNVTFRCDPISEHNRLYWYRQTLGQGPEFLTYFQNEAQLEKSRLLSDRFSAERPKGSFSTLEIQRTEQGDSAMYLCASRPQGRHGYTFGSGTRLTVV.

In this sample, this clonotype turned up a few times. V usage is TRBV6-5 and J usage is TRBJ2-3, with D hard to call. Per the germline V gene, CDR1 is MNHEY and CDR2 is SVGAGI. V was shortened by 0 bases and J by 5 bases, with 9 bases between the two germline ends. The CDR3 spans 14 residues. The CDR3 loop reads CASSYSEKGDTQYF. DNA of the CDR3: TGTGCCAGCAGTTACTCGGAGAAGGGAGATACGCAGTATTTT.

This clonotype occurred a few times. The genes are TRBV4-3 and TRBJ1-1, with D uncertain. Between the trimmed V and J ends, which lost 0 bases and 3 bases, there was a span of 8 bases. Germline lookup yields CDR1 LGHNA and CDR2 YSLEER. The CDR3 length is 14 residues. The CDR3 loop is CASSQDLADTEAFF. The CDR3 DNA is TGCGCCAGCAGCCAAGATTTGGCGGACACTGAAGCTTTCTTT.

The rearrangement links TRBV7-6 to TRBJ2-7; D is unresolved. Germline CDR1 SGHVS, CDR2 FNYEAQ. V was pared by 5 bases and J by 3 bases, with 8 bases between. The CDR3 has 12 residues. The CDR3 bases are TGTGCCAGCAGCCCCGGGTACTACGAGCAGTACTTC. Encoded protein: CASSPGYYEQYF.

This clonotype was seen a few times. V usage is TRBV19 and J usage is TRBJ2-1; 9 positions match TRBD2. The CDR3 is made up of 15 amino acids. Germline CDR1 is LNHDA and CDR2 is SQIVND (reference sequence). Trimming removed 5 bases from V and 5 bases from J; junction bases left unmatched: 7. CDR3 amino acids: CASSQSGGFNNEQFF. CDR3 DNA: TGTGCCAGTAGTCAAAGCGGGGGGTTTAACAATGAGCAGTTCTTC.

This clonotype was counted only a few times. The chain carries TRBV7-3 and TRBJ2-1; D is undetermined. The germline V gene encodes CDR1 SGHTA and CDR2 FQGTGA. V lost 4 bases and J 5 bases, leaving 15 bases between the germline ends. The CDR3 length is 15 residues. The DNA of the CDR3 is TGTGCCAGCAGCTCCGGTATTGGAAGAGACAATGAGCAGTTCTTC. Translation gives CASSSGIGRDNEQFF.

In this sample, this clonotype turned up a few times. The V call is TRBV7-9, the J call TRBJ2-1, with a weak D call TRBD2 (5 bases). The length of the CDR3 is 13 residues. Germline assignment: CDR1 SEHNR and CDR2 FQNEAQ (reference sequence). V lost 4 bases to trimming and J lost 5 bases, with 9 bases between them. The CDR3 is CASSSDWDNEQFF. The CDR3 DNA sequence: TGTGCCAGCAGCTCGGACTGGGACAATGAGCAGTTCTTC.

A few counts support this clonotype. The chain joins TRBV4-1 to TRBJ2-1; tentatively, D is TRBD1 (5 bases). V lost 2 bases and J lost 7, with 18 bases in between. The CDR3 length is 16 residues. Germline assignment: CDR1 MGHRA and CDR2 YSYEKL. DNA for the CDR3: TGCGCCAGCAGCCAAAAGTCCAGGGATGTGGGGAATGAGCAGTTCTTC. It codes for CASSQKSRDVGNEQFF.

V and J are TRBV7-8 and TRBJ2-7; D is perhaps TRBD2 (5 bases). This CDR3 is 16 amino acids long. Trimming removed 0 bases from V and 0 bases from J, with 12 bases in between. Germline CDR1 is SGHVS and CDR2 is FQNEAQ. CDR3 in amino acids: CASSLAPGEGSYEQYV. CDR3 DNA: TGTGCCAGCAGCTTAGCGCCCGGGGAAGGCTCCTACGAGCAGTACGTC.